These 18 T cell receptor beta chains were all obtained from the same sample, sequenced in a study of CD8 T cells in Susac syndrome. Random hexamers served to reverse transcribe roughly 0.45 to 1 ug RNA. In TCRdb, the immunoSEQ multiplex PCR reads were re-called with MiXCR into one record per CDR3 protein. The table has a few hundred thousand distinct CDR3 sequences, about 95% seen once. Sequenced: CD4+ T cells from PBMCs. These receptors came from a human donor with multiple sclerosis.

The chain couples TRBV20-1 to TRBJ1-1, with D perhaps TRBD1 (5 bases). The ends were cut back, 4 bases at V and 0 bases at J, with 9 bases in the middle. This CDR3 has 13 amino acids. Germline CDR1 reads DFQATT; CDR2 reads SNEGSKA (reference sequence). CDR3 loop: CSAMGPMNTEAFF. The CDR3 bases are TGCAGTGCTATGGGACCCATGAACACTGAAGCTTTCTTT.

The chain carries TRBV28 and TRBJ2-4, with a possible D match to TRBD2 (6 bases). Trimming took 3 bases from V and 3 from J, leaving 9 bases between them. Germline V CDR1 and CDR2: MDHEN, SYDVKM. CDR3 length: 14 amino acids. The CDR3 sequence is CASSLSGSKNIQYF. Here the CDR3 DNA reads TGTGCCAGCAGTTTGTCCGGGAGCAAAAACATTCAGTACTTC.

The CDR3 here is CSVHPQGQQETQYF. The DNA for the CDR3 is TGCAGCGTCCACCCCCAAGGGCAGCAAGAGACCCAGTACTTC. This rearrangement joins TRBV29-1 to TRBJ2-5; D not certain. This CDR3 has 14 amino acids. Trimming took 6 bases from V and 2 from J, leaving 16 bases between them. Per germline, CDR1 SQVTM and CDR2 ANQGSEA.

This sequence joins TRBV29-1 and TRBJ1-4; 9 bases are shared with TRBD1. The V and J ends lost 1 base and 10 bases, in that order; junction bases with no gene match: 4. This CDR3 has 13 amino acids. Looked up from germline, CDR1 is SQVTM and CDR2 is ANQGSEA. The CDR3 sequence is CSVEVDRGGKLFF. The CDR3, as DNA: TGCAGCGTTGAAGTGGACAGGGGCGGAAAACTGTTTTTT.

The chain joins TRBV18 to TRBJ1-2; possible D gene TRBD1, 5 bases. The CDR3 has 14 amino acids. Looked up from germline, CDR1 is KGHSH and CDR2 is LQKENI. V lost 3 bases to trimming and J lost 2 bases, with 10 bases between them. CDR3 nucleotide sequence: TGTGCCAGCTCACCGGGGCCCAGAAACTATGGCTACACCTTC. It is translated as CASSPGPRNYGYTF.

This chain joins TRBV2 and TRBJ1-2; D perhaps matches TRBD1 (6 bases). Germline loops: CDR1 SNHLY, CDR2 FYNNEI. CDR3 size: 14 residues. V was clipped by 6 bases and J by 6 bases, with 17 bases between them. The CDR3 loop reads CASSEGEPAHGYTF. The CDR3 DNA sequence: TGTGCCAGCAGCGAGGGGGAGCCAGCGCATGGCTACACCTTC.

The CDR3 reads CASRATGYEQYF. The CDR3 region has the DNA TGTGCCAGCAGAGCGACAGGCTACGAGCAGTACTTC. The chain is built from TRBV25-1 and TRBJ2-7; the D gene is possibly TRBD1 (6 bases). The V gene lost 6 bases and the J gene lost 3 bases, with 9 bases spanning the gap. There are 12 residues in the CDR3. Germline V gives CDR1 MGHDK, CDR2 SYGVNS.

The gene calls are TRBV5-1 and TRBJ2-5, with 15 bases that match TRBD2. CDR3 length: 16 amino acids. The V gene end was trimmed by 4 bases and the J gene end by 2 bases; junction bases not matched to a gene: 3. The V gene's germline CDR1 is SGHRS and CDR2 YFSETQ. CDR3 protein: CASSRGTSGGQETQYF. The CDR3 DNA sequence: TGCGCCAGCAGCCGTGGGACTAGCGGGGGGCAAGAGACCCAGTACTTC.

This rearrangement joins TRBV20-1 to TRBJ2-1; either TRBD1 or TRBD2 may supply D (5 bases each). Germline V gene lookup returns CDR1 DFQATT and CDR2 SNEGSKA (reference sequence). V was trimmed by 0 bases and J by 6 bases, leaving 12 bases between them. This CDR3 has 14 amino acids. CDR3 loop: CSAREGVSGNEQFF. The CDR3 nucleotides read TGCAGTGCTAGAGAGGGGGTTTCGGGCAATGAGCAGTTCTTC.

The V gene is TRBV27, the J gene TRBJ2-1; D gene uncertain. Trimming took 8 bases from V and 5 from J, leaving 16 bases between them. CDR3 length: 14 residues. Per the germline V gene, CDR1 is MNHEY and CDR2 is SMNVEV (reference sequence). The CDR3 DNA reads as TGTGCCAGCCGCACTCCCTTACCTGACAATGAGCAGTTCTTC. Residues: CASRTPLPDNEQFF.

This chain joins TRBV7-6 and TRBJ1-4; 7 nucleotides align to TRBD1. Trimming at V came to 5 bases and at J to 5 bases, leaving 14 bases not matched to a gene. The CDR3 is 17 amino acids. The germline gives CDR1 SGHVS, CDR2 FNYEAQ. CDR3 nucleotides: TGTGCCAGCAGCCCAACCTATTCGGGACAGAGAAATGAAAAACTGTTTTTT. Encoded protein: CASSPTYSGQRNEKLFF.

The chain couples TRBV29-1 to TRBJ2-1; 15 nucleotides agree with TRBD2. J lost 4 bases, V lost 7 bases, and 11 bases had no gene match. CDR1 SQVTM and CDR2 ANQGSEA come from the germline V gene. The CDR3 is 17 residues long. CDR3 protein: CSGRTSGRVRAYNEQFF. The CDR3 nucleotides are TGCAGCGGGAGGACTAGCGGGAGGGTTAGAGCATACAATGAGCAGTTCTTC.

The chain has TRBV5-4 and TRBJ1-3, with D possibly being TRBD1 (6 bases). Germline values: CDR1 SGHNT, CDR2 YYREEE (reference sequence). CDR3 length equals 16 residues. V was shortened by 4 bases and J by 0 bases, with 14 bases between the two germline ends. The CDR3 sequence is CASSRGHPSSGNTIYF. The CDR3 nucleotides are TGTGCCAGCAGCCGGGGACATCCGAGCTCTGGAAACACCATATATTTT.

The chain links TRBV12-3 or TRBV12-4 to TRBJ2-7; 7 bases line up with TRBD2. J gave up 7 bases and V 4 bases, and 16 bases lay outside the gene matches. There are 16 residues in the CDR3. CDR3 sequence (DNA): TGTGCCAGCAGTTCCCCCGCCAGGGAGGGACGGTGGGAGCAGTACTTC. It codes for CASSSPAREGRWEQYF.

The J gene is TRBJ2-3, the V gene TRBV29-1; no definite D call. Trimming removed 6 bases from V and 6 bases from J, with 13 bases in between. This CDR3 comprises 12 residues. The germline V gene encodes CDR1 SQVTM and CDR2 ANQGSEA. The CDR3 DNA reads TGCAGCGTCCTTGAGGTGGGCGATACGCAGTATTTT. Translating it yields CSVLEVGDTQYF.

This clonotype was observed a single time. V and J are TRBV5-6 and TRBJ2-1; 9 nucleotides align to TRBD1. Looked up from germline, CDR1 is SGHDT and CDR2 is YYEEEE. Losses at the gene ends were 3 bases for V and 5 bases for J; bases not matched to a gene: 9. CDR3 length equals 16 residues. Here the CDR3 reads CASSSSRQGGHNEQFF. The CDR3 nucleotides are TGTGCCAGCAGCTCATCCCGACAGGGGGGACACAATGAGCAGTTCTTC.

V gene TRBV5-4 combines with J gene TRBJ2-2; no firm D call. Germline CDR1 is SGHNT and CDR2 is YYREEE (reference sequence). V lost 0 bases and J 0 bases, leaving 6 bases between the germline ends. The CDR3 contains 15 residues. CDR3 amino acids: CASSLEASNTGELFF. CDR3 bases: TGTGCCAGCAGCTTGGAGGCATCGAACACCGGGGAGCTGTTTTTT.

The V and J genes are TRBV30 and TRBJ2-1, with D perhaps assigned TRBD1 or TRBD2 (6 bases each). The CDR3 sequence is 14 residues long. Germline CDR1 GTSNPN, CDR2 SVGIG (reference sequence). Trimming stripped 5 bases from V and 4 bases from J, with 15 bases between. The CDR3 spells CAWLKRGAYNEQFF. The CDR3 DNA follows: TGTGCCTGGCTCAAAAGGGGGGCGTACAATGAGCAGTTCTTC.